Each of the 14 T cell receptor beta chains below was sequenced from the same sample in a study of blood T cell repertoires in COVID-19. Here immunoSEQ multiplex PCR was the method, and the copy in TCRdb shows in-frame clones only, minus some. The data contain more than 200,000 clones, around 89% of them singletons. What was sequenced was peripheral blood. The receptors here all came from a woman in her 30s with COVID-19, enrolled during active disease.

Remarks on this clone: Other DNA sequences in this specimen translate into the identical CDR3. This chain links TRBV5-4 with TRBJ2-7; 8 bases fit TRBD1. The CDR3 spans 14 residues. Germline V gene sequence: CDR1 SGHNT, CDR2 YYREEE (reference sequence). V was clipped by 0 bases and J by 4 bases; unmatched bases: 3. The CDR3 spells CASSLGQGAYEQYF. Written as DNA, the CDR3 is TGTGCCAGCAGCTTGGGGCAGGGGGCATACGAGCAGTACTTC.

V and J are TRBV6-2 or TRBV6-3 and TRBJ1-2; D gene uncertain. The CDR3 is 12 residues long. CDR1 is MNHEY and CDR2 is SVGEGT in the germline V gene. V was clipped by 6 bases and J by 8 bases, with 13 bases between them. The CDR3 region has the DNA TGTGCCAGCAGCCACGAGGGAGAGGGCTACACCTTC. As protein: CASSHEGEGYTF.

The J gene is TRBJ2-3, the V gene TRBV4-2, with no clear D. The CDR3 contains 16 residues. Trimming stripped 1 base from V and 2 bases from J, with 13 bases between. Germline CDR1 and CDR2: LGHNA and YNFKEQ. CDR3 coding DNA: TGTGCCAGCAGCCAAGTCAATATTTTCTACACAGATACGCAGTATTTT. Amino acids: CASSQVNIFYTDTQYF.

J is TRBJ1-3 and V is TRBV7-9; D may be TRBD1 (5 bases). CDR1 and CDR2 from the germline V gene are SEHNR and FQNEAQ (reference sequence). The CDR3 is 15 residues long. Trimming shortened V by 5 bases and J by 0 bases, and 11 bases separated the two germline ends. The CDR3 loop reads CASSLQATSGNTIYF. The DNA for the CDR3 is TGTGCCAGCAGCCTACAGGCAACCTCTGGAAACACCATATATTTT.

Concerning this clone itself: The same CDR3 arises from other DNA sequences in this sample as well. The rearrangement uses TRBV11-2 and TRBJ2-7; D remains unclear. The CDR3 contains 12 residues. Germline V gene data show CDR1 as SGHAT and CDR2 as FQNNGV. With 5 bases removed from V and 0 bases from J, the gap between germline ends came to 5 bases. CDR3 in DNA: TGTGCCAGCAGCCGGAGCTCCTACGAGCAGTACTTC. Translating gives CASSRSSYEQYF. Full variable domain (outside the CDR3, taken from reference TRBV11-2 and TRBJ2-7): EAGVAQSPRYKIIEKRQSVAFWCNPISGHATLYWYQQILGQGPKLLIQFQNNGVVDDSQLPKDRFSAERLKGVDSTLKIQPAKLEDSAVYLCASSRSSYEQYFGPGTRLTVT.

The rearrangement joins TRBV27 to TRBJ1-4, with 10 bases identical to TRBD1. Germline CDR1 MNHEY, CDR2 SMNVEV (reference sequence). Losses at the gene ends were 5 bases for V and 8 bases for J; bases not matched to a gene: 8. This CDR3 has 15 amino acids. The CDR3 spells CASSLGGQGYEKLFF. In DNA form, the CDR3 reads TGTGCCAGCAGTCTGGGGGGACAGGGGTACGAAAAACTGTTTTTT.

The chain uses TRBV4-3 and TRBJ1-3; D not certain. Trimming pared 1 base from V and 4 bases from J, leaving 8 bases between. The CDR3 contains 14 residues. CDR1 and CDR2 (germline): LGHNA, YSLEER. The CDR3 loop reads CASSQGPPGNTIYF. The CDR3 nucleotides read TGCGCCAGCAGCCAAGGTCCTCCCGGAAACACCATATATTTT.

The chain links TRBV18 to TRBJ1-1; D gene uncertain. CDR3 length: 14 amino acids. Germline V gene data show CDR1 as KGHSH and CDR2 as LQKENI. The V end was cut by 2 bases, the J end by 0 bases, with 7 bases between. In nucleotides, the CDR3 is TGTGCCAGCTCACCAAACGGGGTGAACACTGAAGCTTTCTTT. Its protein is CASSPNGVNTEAFF. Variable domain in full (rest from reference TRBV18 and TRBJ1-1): NAGVMQNPRHLVRRRGQEARLRCSPMKGHSHVYWYRQLPEEGLKFMVYLQKENIIDESGMPKERFSAEFPKEGPSILRIQQVVRGDSAAYFCASSPNGVNTEAFFGQGTRLTVV.

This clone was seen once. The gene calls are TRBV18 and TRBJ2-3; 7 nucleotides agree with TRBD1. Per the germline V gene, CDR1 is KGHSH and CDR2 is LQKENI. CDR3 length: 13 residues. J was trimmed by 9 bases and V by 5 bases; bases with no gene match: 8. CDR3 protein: CASSNQGVITQYF. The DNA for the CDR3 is TGTGCCAGCTCAAACCAGGGGGTAATAACGCAGTATTTT.

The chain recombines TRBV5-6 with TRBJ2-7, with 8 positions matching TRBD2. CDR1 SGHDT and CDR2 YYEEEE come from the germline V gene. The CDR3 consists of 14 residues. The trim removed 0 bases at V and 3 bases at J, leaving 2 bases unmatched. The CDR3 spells CASSLGLASYEQYV. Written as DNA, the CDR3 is TGTGCCAGCAGCTTGGGACTAGCGAGCTACGAGCAGTACGTC.

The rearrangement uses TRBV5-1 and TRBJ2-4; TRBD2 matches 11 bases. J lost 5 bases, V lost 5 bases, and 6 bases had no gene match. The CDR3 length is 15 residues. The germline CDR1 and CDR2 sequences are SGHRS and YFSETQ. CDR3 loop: CASRVAGGSQNIQYF. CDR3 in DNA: TGCGCCAGCAGGGTAGCGGGAGGGAGCCAAAACATTCAGTACTTC.

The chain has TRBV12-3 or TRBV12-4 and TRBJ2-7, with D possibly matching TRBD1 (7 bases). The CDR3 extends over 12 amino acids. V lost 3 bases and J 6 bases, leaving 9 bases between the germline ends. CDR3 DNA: TGTGCCAGCAGTTTCCAGGGGGGCGAGCAGTACGTC. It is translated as CASSFQGGEQYV.

The CDR3 DNA reads as TGTGCCAGCAGAGTCGGGACAGGGGGGTCGCAGCCCCAGCATTTT. Protein: CASRVGTGGSQPQHF. The chain has TRBV2 and TRBJ1-5; 11 nucleotides agree with TRBD1. Germline V gene lookup returns CDR1 SNHLY and CDR2 FYNNEI. This CDR3 has 15 residues. V lost 6 bases and J lost 7; bases outside the gene matches: 8. The complete variable domain, with remaining parts taken from reference TRBV2 and TRBJ1-5, reads EPEVTQTPSHQVTQMGQEVILRCVPISNHLYFYWYRQILGQKVEFLVSFYNNEISEKSEIFDDQFSVERPDGSNFTLKIRSTKLEDSAMYFCASRVGTGGSQPQHFGDGTRLSIL.

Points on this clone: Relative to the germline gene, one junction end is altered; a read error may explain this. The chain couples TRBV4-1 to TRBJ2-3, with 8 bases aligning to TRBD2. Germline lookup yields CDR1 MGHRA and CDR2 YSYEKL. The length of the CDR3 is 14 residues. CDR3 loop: CASSQKGGSGGIHF. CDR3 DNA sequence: TGCGCCAGCAGCCAAAAGGGGGGGAGCGGGGGAATCCATTTT.